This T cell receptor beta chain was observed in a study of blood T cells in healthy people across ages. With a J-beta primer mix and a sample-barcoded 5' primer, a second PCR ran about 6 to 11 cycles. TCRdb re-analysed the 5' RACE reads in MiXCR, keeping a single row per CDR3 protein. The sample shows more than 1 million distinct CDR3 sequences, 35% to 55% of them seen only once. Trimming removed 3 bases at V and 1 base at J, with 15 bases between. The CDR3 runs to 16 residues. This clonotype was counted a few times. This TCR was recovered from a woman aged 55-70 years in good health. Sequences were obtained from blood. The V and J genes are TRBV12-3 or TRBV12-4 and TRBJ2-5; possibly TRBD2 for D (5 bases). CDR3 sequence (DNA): TGTGCCAGCAGTTTCGGGGTTTCAGGTTCCCAAGAGACCCAGTACTTC. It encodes CASSFGVSGSQETQYF.